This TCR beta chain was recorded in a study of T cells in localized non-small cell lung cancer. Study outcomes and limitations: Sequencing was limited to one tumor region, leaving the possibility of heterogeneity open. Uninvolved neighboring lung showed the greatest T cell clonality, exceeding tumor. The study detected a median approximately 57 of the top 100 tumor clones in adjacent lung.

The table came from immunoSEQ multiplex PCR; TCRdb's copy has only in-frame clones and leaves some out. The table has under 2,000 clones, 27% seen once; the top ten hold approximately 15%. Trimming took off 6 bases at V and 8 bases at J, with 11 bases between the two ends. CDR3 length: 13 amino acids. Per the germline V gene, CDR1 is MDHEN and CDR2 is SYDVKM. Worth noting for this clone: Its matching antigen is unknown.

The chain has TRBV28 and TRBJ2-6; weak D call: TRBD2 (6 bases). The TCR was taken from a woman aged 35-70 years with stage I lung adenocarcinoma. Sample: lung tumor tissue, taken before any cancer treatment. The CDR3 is CASSPGGTNVLTF. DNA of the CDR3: TGTGCCAGCAGCCCAGGAGGGACCAACGTCCTGACTTTC.